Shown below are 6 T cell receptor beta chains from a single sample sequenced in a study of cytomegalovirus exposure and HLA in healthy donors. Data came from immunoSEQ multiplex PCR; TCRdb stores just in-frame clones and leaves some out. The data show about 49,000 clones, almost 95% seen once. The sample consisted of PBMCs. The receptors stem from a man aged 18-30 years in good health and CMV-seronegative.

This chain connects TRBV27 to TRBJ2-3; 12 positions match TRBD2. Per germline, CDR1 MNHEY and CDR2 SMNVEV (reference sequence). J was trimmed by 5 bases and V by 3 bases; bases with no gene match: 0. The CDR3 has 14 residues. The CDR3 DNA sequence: TGTGCCAGCAGTTTGGGACTAGCGGGAGATACGCAGTATTTT. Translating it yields CASSLGLAGDTQYF.

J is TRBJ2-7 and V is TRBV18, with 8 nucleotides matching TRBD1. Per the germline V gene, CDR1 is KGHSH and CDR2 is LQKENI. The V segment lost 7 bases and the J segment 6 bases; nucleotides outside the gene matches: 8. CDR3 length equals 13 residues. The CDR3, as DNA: TGTGCCAGCTGGACAGGGAATCTAGGCGAGCAGTACTTC. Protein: CASWTGNLGEQYF.

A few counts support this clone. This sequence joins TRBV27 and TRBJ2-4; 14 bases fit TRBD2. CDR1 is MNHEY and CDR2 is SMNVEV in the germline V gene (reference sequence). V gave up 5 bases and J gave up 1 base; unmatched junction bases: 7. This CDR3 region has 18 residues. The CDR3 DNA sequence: TGTGCCAGCAGTCCGGGACTAGCGGGAGTCGGGGCCAAAAACATTCAGTACTTC. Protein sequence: CASSPGLAGVGAKNIQYF.

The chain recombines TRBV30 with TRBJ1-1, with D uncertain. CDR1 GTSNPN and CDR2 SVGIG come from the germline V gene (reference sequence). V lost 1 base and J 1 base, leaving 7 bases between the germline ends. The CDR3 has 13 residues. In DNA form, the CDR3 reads TGTGCCTGGAGTGCTAGGAGGAACACTGAAGCTTTCTTT. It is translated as CAWSARRNTEAFF.

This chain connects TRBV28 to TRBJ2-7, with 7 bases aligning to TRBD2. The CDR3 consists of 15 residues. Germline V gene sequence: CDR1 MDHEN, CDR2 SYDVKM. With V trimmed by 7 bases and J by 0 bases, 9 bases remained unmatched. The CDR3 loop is CASIGSRGSSYEQYF. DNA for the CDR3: TGTGCCAGCATAGGTTCGCGCGGGAGCTCCTACGAGCAGTACTTC.

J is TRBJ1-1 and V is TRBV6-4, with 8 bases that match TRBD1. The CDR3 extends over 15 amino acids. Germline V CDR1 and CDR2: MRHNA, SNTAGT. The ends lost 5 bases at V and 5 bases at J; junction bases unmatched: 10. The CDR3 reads CASSTETGASTEAFF. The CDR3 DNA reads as TGTGCCAGCAGTACCGAGACAGGGGCGAGTACTGAAGCTTTCTTT.